In this sample, the clone carrying this T cell receptor (beta chain) turned up many times. This specimen belongs to a study of T-cell memory formation after mild COVID-19. This CDR3 contains 14 residues. Per germline, CDR1 SQVTM and CDR2 ANQGSEA. V lost 5 bases and J lost 4, with 18 bases in between. In TCRdb, the 5' RACE reads were re-called with MiXCR into one record per CDR3 protein. The sample carries roughly 600,000 distinct CDR3 sequences, over 15% recorded once. This TCR was sampled from an adult woman who had mild COVID-19 (a few samples of this study predate the infection). Cell type and time point are not known. The sample comprised PBMCs or a T cell subset sorted from them (not recorded which). The chain recombines TRBV29-1 with TRBJ2-7; D remains unclear. The CDR3 DNA sequence: TGCAGCGTTCTACCCTCCGGCAGCGAGTACGAGCAGTACTTC. Its protein product is CSVLPSGSEYEQYF.